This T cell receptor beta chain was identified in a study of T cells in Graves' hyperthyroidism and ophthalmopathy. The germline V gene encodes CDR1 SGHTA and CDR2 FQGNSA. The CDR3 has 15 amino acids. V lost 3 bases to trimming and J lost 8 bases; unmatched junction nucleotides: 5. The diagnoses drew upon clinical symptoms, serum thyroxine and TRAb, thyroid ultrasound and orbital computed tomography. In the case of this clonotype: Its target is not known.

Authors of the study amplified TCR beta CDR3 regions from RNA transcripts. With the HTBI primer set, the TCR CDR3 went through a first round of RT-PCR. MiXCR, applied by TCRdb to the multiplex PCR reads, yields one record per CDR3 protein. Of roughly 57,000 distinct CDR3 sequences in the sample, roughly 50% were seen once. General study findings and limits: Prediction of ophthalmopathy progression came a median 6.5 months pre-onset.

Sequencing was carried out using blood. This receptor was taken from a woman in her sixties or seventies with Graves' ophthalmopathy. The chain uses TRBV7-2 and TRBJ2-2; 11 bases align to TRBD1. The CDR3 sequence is CASSLDRGLGGELFF. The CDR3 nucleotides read TGTGCCAGCAGCTTGGACAGGGGGCTAGGTGGGGAGCTGTTTTTT.